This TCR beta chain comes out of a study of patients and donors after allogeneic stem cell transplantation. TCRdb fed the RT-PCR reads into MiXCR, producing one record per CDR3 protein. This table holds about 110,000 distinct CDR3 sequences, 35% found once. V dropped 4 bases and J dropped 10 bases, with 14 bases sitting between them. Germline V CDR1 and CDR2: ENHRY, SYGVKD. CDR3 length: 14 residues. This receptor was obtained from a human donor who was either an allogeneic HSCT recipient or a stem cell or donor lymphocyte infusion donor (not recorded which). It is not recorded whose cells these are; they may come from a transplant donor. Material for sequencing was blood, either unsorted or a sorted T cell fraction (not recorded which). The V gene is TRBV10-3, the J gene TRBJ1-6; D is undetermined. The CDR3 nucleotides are TGTGCCATCAGTGTGTGGCCGGGCGGGTCACCCCTCCACTTT. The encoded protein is CAISVWPGGSPLHF.